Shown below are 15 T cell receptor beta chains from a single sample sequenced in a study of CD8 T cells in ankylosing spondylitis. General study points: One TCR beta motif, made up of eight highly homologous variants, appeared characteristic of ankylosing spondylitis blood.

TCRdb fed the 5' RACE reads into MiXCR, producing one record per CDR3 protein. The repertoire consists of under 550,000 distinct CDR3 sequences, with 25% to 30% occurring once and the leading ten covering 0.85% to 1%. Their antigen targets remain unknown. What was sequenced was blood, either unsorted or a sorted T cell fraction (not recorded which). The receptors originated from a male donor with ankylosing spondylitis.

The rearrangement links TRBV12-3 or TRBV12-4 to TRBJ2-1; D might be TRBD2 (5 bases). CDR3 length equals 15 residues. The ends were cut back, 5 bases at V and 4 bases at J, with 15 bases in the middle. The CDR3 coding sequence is TGTGCCAGCAGTCTCCGGCCGGGAACGTACAATGAGCAGTTCTTC. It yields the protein CASSLRPGTYNEQFF.

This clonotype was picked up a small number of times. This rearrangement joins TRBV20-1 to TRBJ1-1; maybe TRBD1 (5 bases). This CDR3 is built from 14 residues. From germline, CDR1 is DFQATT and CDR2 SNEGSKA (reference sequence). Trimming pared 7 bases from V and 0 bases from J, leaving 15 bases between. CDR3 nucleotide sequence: TGCAGTGTGGTGGGGCGCGGGCTGAACACTGAAGCTTTCTTT. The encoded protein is CSVVGRGLNTEAFF.

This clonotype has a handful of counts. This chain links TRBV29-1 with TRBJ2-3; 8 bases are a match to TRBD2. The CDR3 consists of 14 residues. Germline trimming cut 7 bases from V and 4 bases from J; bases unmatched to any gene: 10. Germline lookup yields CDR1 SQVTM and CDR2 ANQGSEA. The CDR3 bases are TGCAGCGCCCCTATCTCCGGGAGGGCAGATACGCAGTATTTT. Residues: CSAPISGRADTQYF.

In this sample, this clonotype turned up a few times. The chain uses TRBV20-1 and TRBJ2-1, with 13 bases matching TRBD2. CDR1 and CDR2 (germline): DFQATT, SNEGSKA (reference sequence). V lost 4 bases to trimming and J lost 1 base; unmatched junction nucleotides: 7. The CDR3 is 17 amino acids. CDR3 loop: CSAIGLAGVGSYNEQFF. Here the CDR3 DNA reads TGCAGTGCTATCGGACTAGCGGGAGTGGGTTCCTACAATGAGCAGTTCTTC.

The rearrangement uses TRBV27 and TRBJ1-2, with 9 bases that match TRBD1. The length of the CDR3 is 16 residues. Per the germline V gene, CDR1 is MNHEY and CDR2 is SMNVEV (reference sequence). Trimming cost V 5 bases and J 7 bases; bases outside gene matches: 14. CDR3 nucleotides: TGTGCCAGCAGTCTAGGTACGGGACAGGGTCCTAGTGGCTACACCTTC. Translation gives CASSLGTGQGPSGYTF.

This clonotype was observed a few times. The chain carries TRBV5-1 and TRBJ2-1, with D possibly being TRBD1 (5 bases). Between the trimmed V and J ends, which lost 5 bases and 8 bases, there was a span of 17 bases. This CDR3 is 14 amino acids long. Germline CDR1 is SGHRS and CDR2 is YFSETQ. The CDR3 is CASSPLRGEDEQFF. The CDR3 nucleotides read TGCGCCAGCAGTCCACTTAGGGGTGAGGATGAGCAGTTCTTC.

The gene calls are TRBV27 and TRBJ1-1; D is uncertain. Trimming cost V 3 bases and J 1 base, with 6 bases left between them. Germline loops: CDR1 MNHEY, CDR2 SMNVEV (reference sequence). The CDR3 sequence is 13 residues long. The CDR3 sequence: CASSLVWNTEAFF. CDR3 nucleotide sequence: TGTGCCAGCAGTTTGGTGTGGAACACTGAAGCTTTCTTT.

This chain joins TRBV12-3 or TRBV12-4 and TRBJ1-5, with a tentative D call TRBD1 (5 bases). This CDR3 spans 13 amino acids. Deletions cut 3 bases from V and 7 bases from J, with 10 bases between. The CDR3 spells CASSFGREQPQHF. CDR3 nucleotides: TGTGCCAGCAGTTTTGGCAGGGAACAGCCCCAGCATTTT.

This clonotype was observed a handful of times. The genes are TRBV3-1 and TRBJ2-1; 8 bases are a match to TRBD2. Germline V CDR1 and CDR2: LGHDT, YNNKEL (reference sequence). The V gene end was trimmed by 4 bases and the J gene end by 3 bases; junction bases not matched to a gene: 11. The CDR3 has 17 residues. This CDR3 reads CASSPRGGGSYYNEQFF. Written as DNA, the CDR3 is TGTGCCAGCAGCCCCCGGGGGGGCGGGAGCTACTACAATGAGCAGTTCTTC.

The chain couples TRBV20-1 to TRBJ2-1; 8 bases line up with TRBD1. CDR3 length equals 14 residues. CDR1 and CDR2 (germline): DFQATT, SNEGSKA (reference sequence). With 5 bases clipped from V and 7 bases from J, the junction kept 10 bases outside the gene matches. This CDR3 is CSADPPQGANEQFF. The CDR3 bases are TGCAGTGCTGACCCCCCGCAGGGGGCAAATGAGCAGTTCTTC.

CDR3 coding DNA: TGCAGCGCGGACCAGGGATTTGGAAACACCATATATTTT. Amino acids: CSADQGFGNTIYF. The rearrangement links TRBV29-1 to TRBJ1-3; a possible D gene is TRBD1 (5 bases). This CDR3 contains 13 residues. The germline gives CDR1 SQVTM, CDR2 ANQGSEA. V shed 7 bases and J shed 3 bases, with 13 bases lying between them.

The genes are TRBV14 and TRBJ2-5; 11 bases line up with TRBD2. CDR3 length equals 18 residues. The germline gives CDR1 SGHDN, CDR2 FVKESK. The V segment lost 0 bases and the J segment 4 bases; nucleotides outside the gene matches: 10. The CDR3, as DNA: TGTGCCAGCAGCCAAGATTTTGGCCTAGCGGGAGGAGGAGAGACCCAGTACTTC. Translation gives CASSQDFGLAGGGETQYF. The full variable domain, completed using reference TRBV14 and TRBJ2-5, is EAGVTQFPSHSVIEKGQTVTLRCDPISGHDNLYWYRRVMGKEIKFLLHFVKESKQDESGMPNNRFLAERTGGTYSTLKVQPAELEDSGVYFCASSQDFGLAGGGETQYFGPGTRLLVL.

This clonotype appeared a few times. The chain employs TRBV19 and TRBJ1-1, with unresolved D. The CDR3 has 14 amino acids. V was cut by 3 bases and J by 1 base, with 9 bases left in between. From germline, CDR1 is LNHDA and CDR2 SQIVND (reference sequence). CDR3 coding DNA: TGTGCCAGTAGTATGGTAGTAGGGAACACTGAAGCTTTCTTT. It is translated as CASSMVVGNTEAFF.

The CDR3 loop is CASRVAENSPLHF. CDR3 DNA sequence: TGTGCCAGTAGAGTGGCCGAGAATTCACCCCTCCACTTT. The chain carries TRBV19 and TRBJ1-6, with unresolved D. In germline, CDR1 is LNHDA, CDR2 SQIVND (reference sequence). CDR3 length: 13 amino acids. Trimming stripped 6 bases from V and 7 bases from J, with 10 bases between.

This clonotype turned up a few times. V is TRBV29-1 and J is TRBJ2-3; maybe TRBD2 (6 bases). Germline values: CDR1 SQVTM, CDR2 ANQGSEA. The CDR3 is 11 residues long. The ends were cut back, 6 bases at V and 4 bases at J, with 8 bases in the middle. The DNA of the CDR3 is TGCAGCGTCGGAGGGGCAGATACGCAGTATTTT. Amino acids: CSVGGADTQYF.